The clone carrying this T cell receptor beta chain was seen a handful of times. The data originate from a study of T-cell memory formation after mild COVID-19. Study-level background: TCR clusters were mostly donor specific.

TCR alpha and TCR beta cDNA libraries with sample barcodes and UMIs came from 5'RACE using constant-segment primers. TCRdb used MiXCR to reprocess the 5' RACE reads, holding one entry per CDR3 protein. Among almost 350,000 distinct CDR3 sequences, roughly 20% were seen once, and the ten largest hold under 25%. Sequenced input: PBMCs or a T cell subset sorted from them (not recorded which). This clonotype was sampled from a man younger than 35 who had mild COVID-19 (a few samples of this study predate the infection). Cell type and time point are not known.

CDR3 protein: CASSFNSGYEQFF. In DNA, the CDR3 is TGTGCCAGCAGTTTTAATTCGGGCTATGAGCAGTTCTTC. The chain carries TRBV28 and TRBJ2-1, with no clear D. The ends were cut back, 3 bases at V and 8 bases at J, with 11 bases in the middle. The CDR3 covers 13 residues. Germline CDR1 MDHEN, CDR2 SYDVKM.